A selection of T cell receptor beta chains follows, all from one sample in a study of control samples from healthy donors and cancer patients. Assay: immunoSEQ multiplex PCR; the TCRdb copy retains only in-frame clones and omits some. In the table there are fewer than 110,000 clones, approximately 90% of which are singletons. Material for sequencing was PBMCs. These receptors originate from a man aged 60-69 years with lung cancer. Both conserved end residues are part of each CDR3. The D gene is left open where the match is weak. The listing skips clone size in some rows; elsewhere it reads once, few, many or a size class.

size: NA
V: TRBV2
J: TRBJ1-2
D: TRBD1
length: 15
DNA: TGTGCCAGCAGTCAAATTCAGGGGGCAGGCTATGGCTACACCTTC
CDR3: CASSQIQGAGYGYTF

size: NA
V: TRBV11-2
J: TRBJ2-7
D: NA
length: 11
DNA: TGTGCCAGCAGCTTAATAAGGGAGCAGTACTTC
CDR3: CASSLIREQYF

size: NA
V: TRBV10-1
J: TRBJ1-1
D: NA
length: 13
DNA: TGCGCCAGCAGTGATCACCTGAACACTGAAGCTTTCTTT
CDR3: CASSDHLNTEAFF

size: NA
V: TRBV10-2
J: TRBJ2-3
D: TRBD2
length: 15
DNA: TGCGCCACAAAACCACGGGGGGATTCCACAGATACGCAGTATTTT
CDR3: CATKPRGDSTDTQYF

size: NA
V: TRBV5-1
J: TRBJ2-6
D: NA
length: 15
DNA: TGCGCCAGCAGCTGGATGGCTGATGAGGCCAACGTCCTGACTTTC
CDR3: CASSWMADEANVLTF

size: NA
V: TRBV6-5
J: TRBJ1-4
D: NA
length: 13
DNA: TGTGCCAGCAGTACAGGGACTAATGAAAAACTGTTTTTT
CDR3: CASSTGTNEKLFF

size: NA
V: TRBV12-3/TRBV12-4
J: TRBJ1-2
D: NA
length: 10
DNA: TGTGCCAGCAGTTTTTTGGGCTACACCTTC
CDR3: CASSFLGYTF

size: NA
V: TRBV24-1
J: TRBJ2-3
D: NA
length: 13
DNA: TGTGCCACCAGTGGTTCGAAAGGAGATACGCAGTATTTT
CDR3: CATSGSKGDTQYF

size: NA
V: TRBV6-6
J: TRBJ1-2
D: TRBD1
length: 15
DNA: TGTGCCAGCAGTTACGCGGACAGGGTTAACTATGGCTACACCTTC
CDR3: CASSYADRVNYGYTF

size: NA
V: TRBV5-6
J: TRBJ1-2
D: TRBD1
length: 14
DNA: TGTGCCAGCAGCCAGACAGGGATTATCTATGGCTACACCTTC
CDR3: CASSQTGIIYGYTF

size: NA
V: TRBV3-1/TRBV3-2
J: TRBJ1-1
D: NA
length: 13
DNA: TGTGCCAGCAGCCACCTAGGGAGGACTGAAGCTTTCTTT
CDR3: CASSHLGRTEAFF

size: once
V: TRBV12-3/TRBV12-4
J: TRBJ1-2
D: NA
length: 12
DNA: TGTGCCAGCAGTTTGATCACTGCCGGCTACACCTTC
CDR3: CASSLITAGYTF

size: NA
V: TRBV5-1
J: TRBJ2-5
D: NA
length: 14
DNA: TGCGCCAGCAGCTTGTTAGGAGTACAAGAGACCCAGTACTTC
CDR3: CASSLLGVQETQYF

size: NA
V: TRBV5-1
J: TRBJ1-2
D: NA
length: 15
DNA: TGCGCCAGCAGCTTGGAGCCGACAGAAGTCTATGGCTACACCTTC
CDR3: CASSLEPTEVYGYTF

size: NA
V: TRBV4-1
J: TRBJ2-2
D: NA
length: 18
DNA: TGCGCCAGCAGTCAGTCTCGGACTGGGGGGTTATTGGCCGGGGAGCTGTTTTTT
CDR3: CASSQSRTGGLLAGELFF

size: NA
V: TRBV18
J: TRBJ2-7
D: NA
length: 13
DNA: TGTGCCAGCTCATCAGGAAACCCCTACGAGCAGTACTTC
CDR3: CASSSGNPYEQYF

size: NA
V: TRBV4-1
J: TRBJ2-2
D: TRBD1
length: 16
DNA: TGCGCCAGCAGCAGAGGACAGGGGATGGGGACCGGGGAGCTGTTTTTT
CDR3: CASSRGQGMGTGELFF

size: NA
V: TRBV6-4
J: TRBJ2-1
D: NA
length: 15
DNA: TGTGCCAGCAGTGACTCCCCAGGTCCCTACAATGAGCAGTTCTTC
CDR3: CASSDSPGPYNEQFF

size: NA
V: TRBV5-1
J: TRBJ1-2
D: TRBD1
length: 16
DNA: TGCGCCAGCAGCTTGGGAGGGACAGGTGCCACCTATGGCTACACCTTC
CDR3: CASSLGGTGATYGYTF

size: NA
V: TRBV10-3
J: TRBJ1-1
D: NA
length: 14
DNA: TGTGCCATCAGTCCTAGGGGGGAGTACACTGAAGCTTTCTTT
CDR3: CAISPRGEYTEAFF

size: NA
V: TRBV10-1
J: TRBJ2-3
D: NA
length: 14
DNA: TGCGCCAGCAACCGTGATACTAGCACAGATACGCAGTATTTT
CDR3: CASNRDTSTDTQYF

size: once
V: TRBV6-5
J: TRBJ2-1
D: NA
length: 14
DNA: TGTGCCAGCAGTTATGTCCCGGGTCCCAATGAGCAGTTCTTC
CDR3: CASSYVPGPNEQFF

size: NA
V: TRBV27
J: TRBJ1-2
D: NA
length: 13
DNA: TGTGCCAGCAGTACGGGGAGCGACTATGGCTACACCTTC
CDR3: CASSTGSDYGYTF

size: NA
V: TRBV5-1
J: TRBJ1-1
D: TRBD1
length: 13
DNA: TGCGCCAGCAGTTCGACAGGGTGGACTGAAGCTTTCTTT
CDR3: CASSSTGWTEAFF

size: NA
V: TRBV2
J: TRBJ2-2
D: NA
length: 14
DNA: TGTGCCAGCAGTGAAGGCAGGAACACCGGGGAGCTGTTTTTT
CDR3: CASSEGRNTGELFF

size: NA
V: TRBV5-1
J: TRBJ1-1
D: NA
length: 13
DNA: TGCGCCAGCAGTGAACAGGTGAACACTGAAGCTTTCTTT
CDR3: CASSEQVNTEAFF

size: NA
V: TRBV7-3
J: TRBJ1-1
D: NA
length: 15
DNA: TGTGCCAGCAGCTTGGGCGGTACAGTGAACACTGAAGCTTTCTTT
CDR3: CASSLGGTVNTEAFF

size: NA
V: TRBV6-6
J: TRBJ1-1
D: NA
length: 12
DNA: TGTGCCAAGGGGAGTCGACGGACTGAAGCTTTCTTT
CDR3: CAKGSRRTEAFF

size: NA
V: TRBV5-4
J: TRBJ2-4
D: TRBD1
length: 16
DNA: TGTGCCAGCAGCTCCGGACAGGGGCTAGCCAAAAACATTCAGTACTTC
CDR3: CASSSGQGLAKNIQYF

size: NA
V: TRBV13
J: TRBJ2-3
D: TRBD2
length: 18
DNA: TGTGCCAGCAGCTTCACTACAGGACGACTAGCGGGGAGGGATACGCAGTATTTT
CDR3: CASSFTTGRLAGRDTQYF

size: NA
V: TRBV5-8
J: TRBJ2-5
D: TRBD2
length: 16
DNA: TGTGCCAGCAGCTTACAGGGACTAGGAATCCAAGAGACCCAGTACTTC
CDR3: CASSLQGLGIQETQYF

size: NA
V: TRBV5-8
J: TRBJ2-1
D: TRBD2
length: 20
DNA: TGTGCCAGCAGCGCCCTGTATGGGCAGGACATAGCGGGGGCTCTCAATGAGCAGTTCTTC
CDR3: CASSALYGQDIAGALNEQFF

size: NA
V: TRBV5-6
J: TRBJ1-2
D: NA
length: 13
DNA: TGTGCCAGCAGCTTGGGGACAGTCGAAATTCTGGCCTTC
CDR3: CASSLGTVEILAF

size: NA
V: TRBV6-5
J: TRBJ2-7
D: NA
length: 14
DNA: TGTGCCAGCAGACCTTTACAGGTCTCCTACGAGCAGTACTTC
CDR3: CASRPLQVSYEQYF

size: few
V: TRBV7-9
J: TRBJ1-3
D: NA
length: 17
DNA: TGTGCCAGCAGACACGTGCAGGCGGGTTTCGCGGGAAACACCATATATTTT
CDR3: CASRHVQAGFAGNTIYF

size: NA
V: TRBV5-4
J: TRBJ1-2
D: NA
length: 15
DNA: TGTGCCAGCAGCTTGGCCCTCGCGGGGAACTATGGCTACACCTTC
CDR3: CASSLALAGNYGYTF

size: once
V: TRBV6-6
J: TRBJ2-2
D: NA
length: 12
DNA: TGTGCCAGGGGGGGTCAGCCCGGGGAGCTGTTTTTT
CDR3: CARGGQPGELFF

size: once
V: TRBV7-2
J: TRBJ1-1
D: NA
length: 15
DNA: TGTGCCAGCAGCTTAGGGCGTCCCGGGAACACTGAAGCTTTCTTT
CDR3: CASSLGRPGNTEAFF

size: NA
V: TRBV9
J: TRBJ2-5
D: NA
length: 14
DNA: TGTGCCAGCAGCGCAGACAATCAGGGGGAGACCCAGTACTTC
CDR3: CASSADNQGETQYF

size: NA
V: TRBV5-1
J: TRBJ1-4
D: NA
length: 12
DNA: TGCGCCAGCAGAGGTGAGGGTGAAAAACTGTTTTTT
CDR3: CASRGEGEKLFF

size: NA
V: TRBV7-9
J: TRBJ2-3
D: TRBD1
length: 15
DNA: TGTGCCAGCAGCACTCGGGACAGGCGGACGGATACGCAGTATTTT
CDR3: CASSTRDRRTDTQYF

size: NA
V: TRBV2
J: TRBJ2-5
D: TRBD1
length: 14
DNA: TGTGCCAGCAAACCGGGGACAGATCAAGAGACCCAGTACTTC
CDR3: CASKPGTDQETQYF

size: NA
V: TRBV5-1
J: TRBJ1-1
D: TRBD1
length: 14
DNA: TGCGCCAGCAGCGACAGGGGTTCAGACACTGAAGCTTTCTTT
CDR3: CASSDRGSDTEAFF

size: NA
V: TRBV3-1/TRBV3-2
J: TRBJ1-3
D: NA
length: 13
DNA: TGTGCCAGCAGCCTTAGCTCTGGAAACACCATATATTTT
CDR3: CASSLSSGNTIYF

size: NA
V: TRBV5-6
J: TRBJ2-2
D: NA
length: 15
DNA: TGTGCCAGCAGCTCGAGGGAGACGAACACCGGGGAGCTGTTTTTT
CDR3: CASSSRETNTGELFF

size: once
V: TRBV27
J: TRBJ2-7
D: NA
length: 14
DNA: TGTGCCAGCAGTCCGATGACAGAAACCTACGAGCAGTACTTC
CDR3: CASSPMTETYEQYF

size: NA
V: TRBV7-2
J: TRBJ1-6
D: TRBD1
length: 13
DNA: TGTGCCAGCAGCTCGGGACAGACTTCACCCCTCCACTTT
CDR3: CASSSGQTSPLHF

size: NA
V: TRBV5-1
J: TRBJ2-7
D: NA
length: 14
DNA: TGCGCCAGCAGCTTTAGGGACTTCTCCGACGAGCAGTACTTC
CDR3: CASSFRDFSDEQYF

size: NA
V: TRBV3-1/TRBV3-2
J: TRBJ1-3
D: NA
length: 14
DNA: TGTGCCAGCAGCCAAGATGACTCTGGAAACACCATATATTTT
CDR3: CASSQDDSGNTIYF

size: NA
V: TRBV5-1
J: TRBJ2-5
D: NA
length: 15
DNA: TGCGCCAGCAGCTTGGCGATGGATCCCAAAGAGACCCAGTACTTC
CDR3: CASSLAMDPKETQYF

size: NA
V: TRBV6-6
J: TRBJ1-6
D: TRBD1
length: 15
DNA: TGTGCCAGCAACTCCGGACAGGGGAATAATTCACCCCTCCACTTT
CDR3: CASNSGQGNNSPLHF

size: NA
V: TRBV13
J: TRBJ2-3
D: NA
length: 16
DNA: TGTGCCAGCAGCAAATTGGCACTCGGATTCACAGATACGCAGTATTTT
CDR3: CASSKLALGFTDTQYF

size: NA
V: TRBV5-1
J: TRBJ1-5
D: NA
length: 13
DNA: TGCGCCAGCAGCTTGGATCTTGGTCAGCCCCAGCATTTT
CDR3: CASSLDLGQPQHF

size: NA
V: TRBV4-2
J: TRBJ2-7
D: NA
length: 15
DNA: TGTGCCAGCAGCCAAGAATCCCTGTCCACCTACGAGCAGTACTTC
CDR3: CASSQESLSTYEQYF

size: NA
V: TRBV7-6
J: TRBJ2-1
D: NA
length: 16
DNA: TGTGCCAGCAGCTTAGAACTAGCAGCCGCCTACAATGAGCAGTTCTTC
CDR3: CASSLELAAAYNEQFF

size: once
V: TRBV7-9
J: TRBJ2-5
D: TRBD2
length: 16
DNA: TGTGCCAGCAGCCCGAAGCGGGGGTGGGACCAAGAGACCCAGTACTTC
CDR3: CASSPKRGWDQETQYF

size: NA
V: TRBV2
J: TRBJ1-6
D: TRBD1
length: 18
DNA: TGTGCCAGCAGTCCCCTGGGACAAAGGACAGGAGGAGAGTCACCCCTCCACTTT
CDR3: CASSPLGQRTGGESPLHF

size: NA
V: TRBV5-1
J: TRBJ1-1
D: NA
length: 14
DNA: TGCGCCAGCAGCTTCGCCGGGGGGGACACTGAAGCTTTCTTT
CDR3: CASSFAGGDTEAFF

size: NA
V: TRBV10-1
J: TRBJ1-1
D: TRBD1
length: 15
DNA: TGCGCCAGCAGAAGGGACAGGAGCATGAACACTGAAGCTTTCTTT
CDR3: CASRRDRSMNTEAFF

size: NA
V: TRBV5-4
J: TRBJ1-2
D: NA
length: 14
DNA: TGTGCCAGCAGCTTGGAACAGGAGAACTATGGCTACACCTTC
CDR3: CASSLEQENYGYTF